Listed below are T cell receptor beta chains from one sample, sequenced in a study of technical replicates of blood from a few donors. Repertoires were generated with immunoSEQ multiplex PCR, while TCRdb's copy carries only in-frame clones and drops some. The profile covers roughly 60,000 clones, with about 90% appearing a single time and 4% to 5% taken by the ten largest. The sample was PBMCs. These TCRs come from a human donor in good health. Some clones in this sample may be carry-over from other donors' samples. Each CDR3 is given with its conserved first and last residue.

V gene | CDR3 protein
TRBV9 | CASSTRGGPGELFF
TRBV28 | CASSGTGTSTFF
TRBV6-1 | CASSEGQTQHF
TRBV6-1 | CASSELATAGNSPLHF
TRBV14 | CASSQDIWTGGEQYF
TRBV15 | CATSRAGTSRSYEQYF
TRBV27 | CASSLQGLGGYTF
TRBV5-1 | CASTNGGGYNEQFF
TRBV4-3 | CASSQEGPLAGGPHTGELFF
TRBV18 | CASSPSRVEQYF
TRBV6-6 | CASSTLAKAYEQYF
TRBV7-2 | CASSLASYLPGVADTQYF
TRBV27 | CASSLSAEVYGYTF
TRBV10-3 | CAITFQGNTEAFF
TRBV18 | CASSPQASPGELFF
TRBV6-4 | CASSDSSSGRHTGELFF
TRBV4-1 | CASSQIASSGGLSSYNEQFF
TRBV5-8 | CASSLHSGETQYF
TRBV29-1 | CSVEKGKNTEAFF
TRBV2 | CASSPWHEQFF